Following are 17 T cell receptor beta chains from one sample sequenced in a study of T-cell memory formation after mild COVID-19. MiXCR, applied by TCRdb to the 5' RACE reads, yields one record per CDR3 protein. The sample lists 400,000 to 500,000 distinct CDR3 sequences, roughly 26% occurring once. The sample consisted of PBMCs or a T cell subset sorted from them (not recorded which). The receptors come from an adult woman who had mild COVID-19 (a few samples of this study predate the infection). Cell type and time point are not known.

A single count supports this clonotype. The chain carries TRBV4-2 and TRBJ2-1, with D uncertain. CDR3 length equals 16 residues. Germline V gene data show CDR1 as LGHNA and CDR2 as YNFKEQ. Deletions cut 0 bases from V and 4 bases from J, with 13 bases between. CDR3 in amino acids: CASSQDSGDQYNEQFF. In DNA, the CDR3 is TGTGCCAGCAGCCAAGATTCGGGTGATCAATACAATGAGCAGTTCTTC.

This clonotype turned up a few times. The chain uses TRBV7-9 and TRBJ2-7; 10 positions match TRBD2. This CDR3 has 15 amino acids. Germline V CDR1 and CDR2: SEHNR, FQNEAQ (reference sequence). After removal of 5 bases from V and 2 bases from J, the junction contained 6 bases not matched to a gene. The CDR3 spells CASSDTSGAAYEQYF. The CDR3 DNA reads as TGTGCCAGCAGCGACACTAGCGGGGCAGCCTACGAGCAGTACTTC.

This chain joins TRBV20-1 and TRBJ2-2, with 9 bases identical to TRBD1. This CDR3 is 14 amino acids long. CDR1 and CDR2 (germline): DFQATT, SNEGSKA (reference sequence). With 3 bases clipped from V and 4 bases from J, the junction kept 3 bases outside the gene matches. The CDR3 DNA reads as TGCAGTGCTAGGGACAGGGGCTTCACCGGGGAGCTGTTTTTT. Translation: CSARDRGFTGELFF.

This clonotype was seen just once. This sequence joins TRBV29-1 and TRBJ2-7; TRBD1 matches at 10 bases. This CDR3 has 13 amino acids. V shed 3 bases, J shed 6 bases, and the junction held 5 bases outside the gene matches. CDR1 is SQVTM and CDR2 is ANQGSEA in the germline V gene. For the CDR3, the DNA is TGCAGCGTTGACCTGACAGGGGGCGGCGAGCAGTACTTC. Its translation is CSVDLTGGGEQYF.

The gene calls are TRBV12-3 or TRBV12-4 and TRBJ2-2, with D tentatively TRBD1 (5 bases). V shed 4 bases and J shed 5 bases, with 17 bases lying between them. The CDR3 contains 16 residues. The chain's CDR3 is CASSYQGRGITGELFF. The CDR3 DNA reads TGTGCCAGCAGTTACCAGGGTCGAGGTATAACCGGGGAGCTGTTTTTT.

The chain has TRBV12-3 or TRBV12-4 and TRBJ1-4; D uncertain. Trimming removed 3 bases from V and 7 bases from J, with 12 bases in between. The length of the CDR3 is 14 residues. The CDR3 DNA follows: TGTGCCAGCAGTTTGAGCATTCGGCGTGAAAAACTGTTTTTT. It codes for CASSLSIRREKLFF.

A few counts support this clonotype. V gene TRBV24-1 combines with J gene TRBJ2-5; D remains ambiguous. The CDR3 sequence is 14 residues long. V shed 5 bases and J shed 4 bases, with 13 bases lying between them. The germline gives CDR1 KGHDR, CDR2 SFDVKD. In DNA, the CDR3 is TGTGCCACCAGTGCCGCCGAGCCATCAGAGACCCAGTACTTC. Protein: CATSAAEPSETQYF.

The V and J genes are TRBV6-5 and TRBJ2-5; D assignment may be TRBD1 or TRBD2 (7 bases each). The V end was cut by 6 bases, the J end by 7 bases, with 18 bases between. The CDR3 length is 14 residues. Germline CDR1 reads MNHEY; CDR2 reads SVGAGI. This CDR3 is CASRPQGGQGTQYF. The CDR3 DNA reads TGTGCCAGCAGACCCCAGGGGGGGCAGGGGACCCAGTACTTC.

This clonotype was detected a few times. This chain connects TRBV20-1 to TRBJ2-3, with D unclear. Germline values: CDR1 DFQATT, CDR2 SNEGSKA (reference sequence). The CDR3 runs to 12 residues. V was shortened by 6 bases and J by 4 bases, with 11 bases between the two germline ends. CDR3 DNA sequence: TGCAGTGCCGACCATGGCCCAGATACGCAGTATTTT. This gives the protein CSADHGPDTQYF.

This chain connects TRBV29-1 to TRBJ1-1, with 7 positions matching TRBD1. V lost 8 bases to trimming and J lost 4 bases; unmatched junction nucleotides: 7. CDR1 and CDR2 from the germline V gene are SQVTM and ANQGSEA. The CDR3 covers 12 residues. The CDR3 reads CSSGDSATEAFF. CDR3 nucleotide sequence: TGCAGCTCTGGGGACAGTGCCACTGAAGCTTTCTTT.

The V call is TRBV7-9, the J call TRBJ1-6; maybe TRBD1 (5 bases). V was shortened by 5 bases and J by 13 bases, with 21 bases between the two germline ends. Germline V gene sequence: CDR1 SEHNR, CDR2 FQNEAQ (reference sequence). CDR3 length: 15 residues. The CDR3 DNA sequence: TGTGCCAGCAGCCACCCGGGACTCCCCCCTGGTCCCCTCCACTTT. Translation: CASSHPGLPPGPLHF.

The chain employs TRBV18 and TRBJ2-1; TRBD2 matches at 13 bases. V shed 4 bases and J 1 base; nucleotides not matched to a gene: 13. CDR1 and CDR2 from the germline V gene are KGHSH and LQKENI. The length of the CDR3 is 20 residues. CDR3 loop: CASSRGTSGMAHHSYNEQFF. The CDR3 nucleotides are TGTGCCAGCTCACGGGGGACTAGCGGGATGGCGCATCATTCCTACAATGAGCAGTTCTTC.

The sample holds many counts of this clonotype. The chain employs TRBV5-6 and TRBJ2-1; no clear D gene. CDR1 SGHDT and CDR2 YYEEEE come from the germline V gene. CDR3 length equals 13 residues. The V and J ends lost 2 bases and 7 bases respectively, with 10 bases between them. CDR3 amino acids: CASSFVGENEQFF. Written as DNA, the CDR3 is TGTGCCAGCAGCTTCGTAGGAGAGAATGAGCAGTTCTTC.

The chain has TRBV14 and TRBJ2-5; TRBD2 might be the D (6 bases). Germline lookup yields CDR1 SGHDN and CDR2 FVKESK. The CDR3 length is 15 residues. Trimming removed 0 bases at V and 6 bases at J, with 14 bases between. CDR3 region: CASSQDSGGWKTQYF. DNA for the CDR3: TGTGCCAGCAGCCAAGATTCCGGGGGTTGGAAGACCCAGTACTTC.

This clonotype was detected ten times or more. J is TRBJ2-5 and V is TRBV13; no clear D gene. Trimming shortened V by 1 base and J by 2 bases, and 8 bases separated the two germline ends. The CDR3 totals 14 residues. The germline V gene encodes CDR1 PRHDT and CDR2 FYEKMQ (reference sequence). CDR3 coding DNA: TGTGCCAGCAGCTTAGTCATCAGGCAAGAGACCCAGTACTTC. Residues: CASSLVIRQETQYF.

The CDR3: CASTRYSSSSGQYRTQYF. The CDR3 bases are TGTGCCAGCACCCGCTATTCCTCCTCGTCGGGACAATATCGGACCCAGTACTTC. This chain links TRBV27 with TRBJ2-5; D may be TRBD1 (6 bases). Trimming left V 7 bases short and J 7 bases short, with 31 bases between. Germline V gene lookup returns CDR1 MNHEY and CDR2 SMNVEV (reference sequence). The length of the CDR3 is 18 residues.

The chain recombines TRBV7-9 with TRBJ2-1, with 7 nucleotides matching TRBD2. The CDR3 sequence is 17 residues long. The germline CDR1 and CDR2 sequences are SEHNR and FQNEAQ (reference sequence). The V and J ends lost 5 bases and 3 bases, in that order; junction bases with no gene match: 13. The CDR3 is CASSRPIGTNSYNEQFF. The DNA for the CDR3 is TGTGCCAGCAGCCGACCGATCGGGACTAACAGCTACAATGAGCAGTTCTTC.